This T cell receptor beta chain was retrieved from a study of cytomegalovirus exposure and HLA in healthy donors. From germline, CDR1 is MGHDK and CDR2 SYGVNS. V lost 4 bases, J lost 6 bases, and 15 bases lay in between. The CDR3 spans 14 residues. 60 Vbeta and 13 Jbeta primers were used in PCR. TCRdb's copy holds only in-frame clones and misses some; the assay was immunoSEQ multiplex PCR. The table for this sample gives tens of thousands of clones. The chain combines TRBV25-1 with TRBJ1-1; weak D call: TRBD1 (5 bases). Source material: PBMCs. The TCR was taken from a woman aged 35 to 49 in good health and CMV-seronegative. The CDR3 DNA is TGTGCCAGCAGTGCTTCTTATGAACAGGCTGAAGCTTTCTTT. Translation: CASSASYEQAEAFF.